This T cell receptor beta chain stems from a study of control samples from healthy donors and cancer patients. Assay: immunoSEQ multiplex PCR; the TCRdb copy retains only in-frame clones and omits some. The sample includes 120,000 to 150,000 clones, about nine tenths seen only once; the top ten take 4.9%. This clone was counted a few times. The sequence derives from a man aged 25-45 years in good health. Material for sequencing was blood.

The CDR3 bases are TGTGCCTGGAGCGGGGTCTCGAGCGAGCAGTACTTC. This encodes CAWSGVSSEQYF. This chain uses TRBV30 with TRBJ2-7; TRBD2 is a possible D gene (5 bases). Germline V gene data show CDR1 as GTSNPN and CDR2 as SVGIG (reference sequence). V dropped 3 bases and J dropped 6 bases, with 12 bases sitting between them. The CDR3 covers 12 residues. The whole variable domain, remainder taken from reference TRBV30 and TRBJ2-7, is SQTIHQWPATLVQPVGSPLSLECTVEGTSNPNLYWYRQAAGRGLQLLFYSVGIGQISSEVPQNLSASRPQDRQFILSSKKLLLSDSGFYLCAWSGVSSEQYFGPGTRLTVT.